Included here is one T cell receptor (beta chain) sequence, with context. The germline V gene encodes CDR1 SGHAT and CDR2 FQDESV (reference sequence). This CDR3 is built from 15 residues. Deletions cut 1 base from V and 5 bases from J, with 14 bases between. In the authors' methods: Scientists estimated how many nucleated cells there were by amplifying reference gene primers. The method was immunoSEQ multiplex PCR; TCRdb's version includes in-frame clones alone and lacks a portion of them. V and J calls plus clone size are reproduced from that table; the DNA served to infer D and trimming. The sample gives roughly 100,000 clones, 84% of which show up once; approximately 4.5% is in the top ten. The data were obtained in a study of blood T cell repertoires in COVID-19. Turning to the study itself: Donors in the United States, Italy and Spain gave samples during acute or convalescent COVID-19. T cells, B-cell-depleted T cells, or PBMCs provided the cDNA or gDNA that served as material.

The material sequenced was peripheral blood. This rearrangement joins TRBV11-1 to TRBJ1-1, with D possibly TRBD1 on 6 matching bases. The receptor was isolated from a human donor in a cohort sampled during active COVID-19. This CDR3 reads CASSLEGRGGTEAFF. In DNA form, the CDR3 reads TGTGCCAGCAGCTTAGAAGGCAGGGGAGGGACTGAAGCTTTCTTT.